This entry concerns a single TCR beta chain. Source study methods: Reference gene primer amplification gave estimated nucleated cell counts. The method was immunoSEQ multiplex PCR; TCRdb's version includes in-frame clones alone and lacks a portion of them. The DNA was the basis for D and trimming; V, J and clone size are from that table. The top ten clones hold roughly 3.9% of a sample with roughly 140,000 clones, about 80% of them seen once. Ages ranged from about 18 to 89 years, with residence in about 24 US areas. CDR3 length: 17 amino acids. The junction had 19 bases not matched to a gene; V was cut back by 5 bases and J by 7 bases. CDR1 is LNHDA, CDR2 SQIVND, per germline (reference sequence). These data come from a study of blood T cell repertoires in COVID-19. Study in general: The cDNA or gDNA used as material had been derived from T cells, B-cell-depleted T cells, or PBMCs.

This TCR was recovered from a middle-aged man in a cohort exposed to, infected with or recovered from COVID-19 (not recorded which). What was sequenced was PBMCs or T cells enriched from blood (not recorded which). This chain joins TRBV19 and TRBJ1-2; 7 bases are a match to TRBD1. CDR3 DNA sequence: TGTGCCAGTAGTCCAAGGGACAGTTCCAACGGGCGTCCTGGCTACACCTTC. Amino acid sequence: CASSPRDSSNGRPGYTF.